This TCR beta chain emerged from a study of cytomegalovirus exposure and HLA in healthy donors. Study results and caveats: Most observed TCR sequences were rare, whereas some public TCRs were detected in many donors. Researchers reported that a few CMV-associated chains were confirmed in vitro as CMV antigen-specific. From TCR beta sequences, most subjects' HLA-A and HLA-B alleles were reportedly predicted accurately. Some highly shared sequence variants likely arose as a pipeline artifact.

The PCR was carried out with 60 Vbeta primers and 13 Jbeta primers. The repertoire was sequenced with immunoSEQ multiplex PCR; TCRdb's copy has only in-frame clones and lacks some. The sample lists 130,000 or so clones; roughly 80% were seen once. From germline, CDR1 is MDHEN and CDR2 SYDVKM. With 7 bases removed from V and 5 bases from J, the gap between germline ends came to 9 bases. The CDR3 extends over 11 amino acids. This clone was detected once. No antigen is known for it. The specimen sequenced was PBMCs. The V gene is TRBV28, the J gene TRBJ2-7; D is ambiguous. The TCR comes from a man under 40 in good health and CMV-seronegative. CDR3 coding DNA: TGTGCCAGCACCCTGGCAGACGAGCAGTACTTC. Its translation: CASTLADEQYF.